The clone carrying this T cell receptor (beta chain) was found once. This sample is part of a study of technical replicates of blood from a handful of donors. Only in-frame clones appear in the TCRdb table, and some are missing; sequencing was by immunoSEQ multiplex PCR. The sample has 85,000 to 100,000 clones; approximately 94% are singletons. The length of the CDR3 is 11 residues. In germline, CDR1 is MNHEY, CDR2 SMNVEV (reference sequence). V lost 8 bases to trimming and J lost 8 bases; unmatched junction nucleotides: 5. The TCR was taken from a human donor in good health. The sequenced sample was T cells isolated from PBMCs. The chain joins TRBV27 to TRBJ1-1; 7 bases align to TRBD1. CDR3 bases: TGTGCCAGCCGGGACAGAGAAGAAGCTTTCTTT. It yields the protein CASRDREEAFF.